Below, 3 T cell receptor beta chains from the same sample are listed, as sequenced in a study of early T cells in non-severe SARS-CoV-2 infection. TCRdb passed the 5' RACE reads through MiXCR, listing each CDR3 protein once. This sample carries about 40,000 distinct CDR3 sequences, approximately 5.9% of them seen once, and the ten largest clones take around 7.7%. The sequenced sample was whole blood, obtained at baseline. These receptor sequences come from an adult who was a healthcare worker with PCR-confirmed SARS-CoV-2 infection or an uninfected control (not recorded which).

The rearrangement joins TRBV11-2 to TRBJ2-7; 11 nucleotides line up with TRBD1. There are 14 residues in the CDR3. The V segment lost 4 bases and the J segment 3 bases; nucleotides outside the gene matches: 2. From germline, CDR1 is SGHAT and CDR2 FQNNGV. In nucleotides, the CDR3 is TGTGCCAGCAGCTCCGGGACAGGGGGCTACGAGCAGTACTTC. Protein sequence: CASSSGTGGYEQYF. Drawing the rest from reference TRBV11-2 and TRBJ2-7, the complete variable domain is EAGVAQSPRYKIIEKRQSVAFWCNPISGHATLYWYQQILGQGPKLLIQFQNNGVVDDSQLPKDRFSAERLKGVDSTLKIQPAKLEDSAVYLCASSSGTGGYEQYFGPGTRLTVT.

The table lists this clonotype with many counts. V gene TRBV6-2 or TRBV6-3 combines with J gene TRBJ1-5, with D unresolved. CDR3 length: 15 residues. The ends were cut back, 0 bases at V and 7 bases at J, with 13 bases in the middle. Germline V gives CDR1 MNHEY, CDR2 SVGEGT. For the CDR3, the DNA is TGTGCCAGCAGTTACTCGACGGCGGCGGGGCAGCCCCAGCATTTT. Its protein product is CASSYSTAAGQPQHF.

The rearrangement uses TRBV10-3 and TRBJ1-2; 11 nucleotides match TRBD1. CDR1 is ENHRY and CDR2 is SYGVKD in the germline V gene. J lost 3 bases, V lost 6 bases, and 9 bases had no gene match. The CDR3 extends over 16 amino acids. DNA of the CDR3: TGTGCCATCAGACCCGGACAGGGGGCAGGGGACTATGGCTACACCTTC. It codes for CAIRPGQGAGDYGYTF.